The 31 T cell receptor beta chains reported below all come from one sample, sequenced in a study of T cells in women clearing cervical HPV infection. Sequencing used immunoSEQ multiplex PCR; TCRdb keeps in-frame clones, though not all of them. Its listing shows roughly 48,000 clones. Sequenced sample: blood buffy coat. Source of these receptors: a woman between 18 and 70 years old with a cervical HPV16 infection that either progressed to CIN3+ or cleared (not recorded which).

Concerning this clone: With the read ending 3 residues before the CDR3 end, the germline J gene is used to fill in that end. The V and J genes are TRBV24-1 and TRBJ1-2, with a weak D call TRBD1 (6 bases). Germline CDR1 reads KGHDR; CDR2 reads SFDVKD. Trimming cost V 1 base and J 4 bases, with 15 bases left between them. The CDR3 runs to 16 residues. The CDR3 bases that were read are TGTGCCACCAGTGATTTCAAGGGGGGGAACATCTATGGC. The encoded protein is CATSDFKGGNIYG. The whole CDR3 region reads CATSDFKGGNIYGYTF.

As concerns this clone: The sequence runs out 3 residues before the end of the CDR3; the remainder is reconstructed from the germline J gene. The J gene is TRBJ2-5, the V gene TRBV5-1; 9 bases match TRBD2. This CDR3 has 15 residues. The germline gives CDR1 SGHRS, CDR2 YFSETQ. The junction had 9 bases not matched to a gene; V was cut back by 4 bases and J by 5 bases. The part of the CDR3 DNA that was read is TGCGCCAGCAGCCCCGTTTCAGCGGGAGGTGAGACC. It is translated as CASSPVSAGGET. The full CDR3 is CASSPVSAGGETQYF.

Notes on this clone: The CDR3 end lies 3 residues beyond the end of the read and is filled in from the germline J gene. V is TRBV19 and J is TRBJ1-1; the D gene is possibly TRBD1 (5 bases). V lost 6 bases to trimming and J lost 1 base, with 12 bases between them. The CDR3 length is 14 residues. Germline V gene lookup returns CDR1 LNHDA and CDR2 SQIVND (reference sequence). CDR3 DNA, as far as it was read: TGTGCCAGTAGGATTCCAGGGTCGAACACTGAA. Protein sequence: CASRIPGSNTE. The entire CDR3 protein reads CASRIPGSNTEAFF.

To note about this clone: The read terminates 3 residues before the CDR3 end, so the remaining end is supplied by the germline J gene. V gene TRBV6-2 or TRBV6-3 combines with J gene TRBJ2-7; TRBD1 might be the D (6 bases). The CDR3 contains 15 residues. Trimming removed 7 bases from V and 3 bases from J, with 19 bases in between. Germline assignment: CDR1 MNHEY and CDR2 SVGEGT. Partial CDR3 DNA: TGTGCCAGCAAGGGGACCGGGCAGGGGTTCTACGAG. Protein: CASKGTGQGFYE. The full CDR3 is CASKGTGQGFYEQYF.

In regard to this clone: The sequenced fragment ends 3 residues before the CDR3 boundary, so the rest is inferred from the germline J gene. The V call is TRBV20-1, the J call TRBJ2-1, with 14 bases that match TRBD2. Looked up from germline, CDR1 is DFQATT and CDR2 is SNEGSKA (reference sequence). Trimming took 1 base from V and 3 from J; bases not matched to a gene: 2. CDR3 length: 16 amino acids. The sequenced part of the CDR3 DNA is TGCAGTGCTAGAGGGGGGACTAGCGGGAGCTACAATGAG. Protein product: CSARGGTSGSYNE. In full, the CDR3 is CSARGGTSGSYNEQFF.

About this clone itself: The read ends 3 residues before the CDR3 terminus; that terminus is restored from the germline J gene. This sequence joins TRBV20-1 and TRBJ2-1; 14 bases line up with TRBD2. This CDR3 spans 17 amino acids. Trimming cost V 5 bases and J 7 bases; bases outside gene matches: 13. Germline V lookup: CDR1 DFQATT, CDR2 SNEGSKA (reference sequence). The DNA read from the CDR3 is TGCAGTGCTGGGGCCCCGGGACTAGCGGGAGTAAGGAATGAG. This translates into CSAGAPGLAGVRNE. The full CDR3 protein reads CSAGAPGLAGVRNEQFF.

With respect to this clone: The read terminates 3 residues before the CDR3 end, so the remaining end is supplied by the germline J gene. The chain uses TRBV4-1 and TRBJ1-4; D may be TRBD1 (5 bases). The length of the CDR3 is 14 residues. CDR1 and CDR2 (germline): MGHRA, YSYEKL. CDR3 bases read: TGCGCCAGCAGCCAAGATAGGGCTGGGGCTAAA. Its translation is CASSQDRAGAK. The CDR3 reads in full as CASSQDRAGAKLFF.

As for this clone: The read falls 3 residues short of the CDR3 end, and the missing part is taken from the germline J gene. The V gene is TRBV5-4, the J gene TRBJ2-7, with TRBD1 identical over 7 bases. J was trimmed by 2 bases and V by 3 bases; bases with no gene match: 8. The germline gives CDR1 SGHNT, CDR2 YYREEE (reference sequence). This CDR3 is built from 15 residues. The part of the CDR3 DNA that was read is TGTGCCAGCAGCTCCCCCGGTCAGGGGGCCTACGAG. Amino acids: CASSSPGQGAYE. The full-length CDR3 reads as CASSSPGQGAYEQYF.

The CDR3 loop is CASSPGLAGETDTQYF. Incomplete CDR3 DNA: TGTGCCAGTAGTCCGGGACTAGCGGGAGAGACAGATACG. The chain has TRBV19 and TRBJ2-3; TRBD2 matches 14 bases. The CDR3 end lies 3 residues beyond the end of the read and is filled in from the germline J gene. The CDR3 runs to 16 residues. Unmatched junction bases numbered 4, after V lost 5 bases and J lost 3 bases. CDR1 and CDR2 from the germline V gene are LNHDA and SQIVND (reference sequence).

Worth noting for this clone: The DNA ends 3 residues before the CDR3 does, and the rest of the CDR3 is filled in from the germline J gene. V and J are TRBV18 and TRBJ2-7, with TRBD2 matching over 9 bases. CDR1 and CDR2 from the germline V gene are KGHSH and LQKENI. The CDR3 extends over 16 amino acids. The junction had 10 bases not matched to a gene; V was cut back by 2 bases and J by 5 bases. This CDR3 is CASSPDVVSSGNEQYF. The CDR3 DNA, read in part, is TGTGCCAGCTCACCAGACGTAGTATCTAGCGGGAACGAG.

Points on this clone: The CDR3 end falls 3 residues outside the read, so it is completed with the germline J gene. The rearrangement links TRBV19 to TRBJ1-6, with D perhaps matching TRBD1 (5 bases). The germline CDR1 and CDR2 sequences are LNHDA and SQIVND (reference sequence). The V end lost 2 bases, the J end lost 9 bases, and 20 bases lay between the germline ends. The length of the CDR3 is 17 residues. The CDR3 protein is CASSIQRSRGVGSPLHF. The DNA read from the CDR3 is TGTGCCAGTAGTATACAACGGTCGAGGGGTGTTGGTTCACCC.

Concerning this clone itself: The read finishes 3 residues shy of the CDR3 end, and the germline J gene is used to complete it. This chain uses TRBV2 with TRBJ2-3, with D tentatively TRBD2 (5 bases). Trimming left V 10 bases short and J 2 bases short, with 19 bases between. The germline gives CDR1 SNHLY, CDR2 FYNNEI. The CDR3 covers 15 residues. CDR3 amino acids: CATRTPVIITDTQYF. The part of the CDR3 DNA that was read is TGTGCCACTCGGACTCCAGTTATAATCACAGATACG.

About this clone itself: From the germline J gene comes the end of the CDR3, since the read stops 3 residues before it. The same CDR3 can be traced to other DNA sequences in this sample. The gene calls are TRBV19 and TRBJ1-2; maybe TRBD1 (6 bases). The CDR3 is 16 residues long. Germline CDR1 LNHDA, CDR2 SQIVND (reference sequence). Trimming removed 4 bases from V and 6 bases from J, with 21 bases in between. The CDR3 sequence: CASSRGPLTGGDGYTF. CDR3 bases read: TGTGCCAGTAGTAGGGGCCCCCTGACGGGGGGCGATGGC.

This CDR3 is CASSSTGDTQYF. The covered CDR3 bases are TGTGCCAGCAGCTCCACCGGGGATACG. V gene TRBV7-9 combines with J gene TRBJ2-3; D is ambiguous. Read data end 3 residues before the CDR3 end; the end is taken from the germline J gene. Trimming removed 4 bases from V and 6 bases from J, with 8 bases in between. Looked up from germline, CDR1 is SEHNR and CDR2 is FQNEAQ (reference sequence). This CDR3 is built from 12 residues.

On this clone: The CDR3 end lies 3 residues beyond the end of the read and is filled in from the germline J gene. This rearrangement joins TRBV20-1 to TRBJ1-6, with TRBD1 matching over 8 bases. The CDR3 length is 14 residues. Germline V lookup: CDR1 DFQATT, CDR2 SNEGSKA (reference sequence). Germline trimming cut 2 bases from V and 8 bases from J; bases unmatched to any gene: 5. The CDR3 spells CSARRGQADSPLHF. The sequenced CDR3 bases are TGCAGTGCTAGAAGGGGACAGGCAGATTCACCC.

A remark on this clone: The read terminates 3 residues before the CDR3 end, so the remaining end is supplied by the germline J gene. The chain is built from TRBV18 and TRBJ1-1; a weak D match, TRBD1 (5 bases). Germline V gene lookup returns CDR1 KGHSH and CDR2 LQKENI. This CDR3 comprises 14 residues. Trimming left V 2 bases short and J 3 bases short, with 10 bases between. CDR3 bases read: TGTGCCAGCTCACCATTTGAAGGGGACACTGAA. This codes for CASSPFEGDTE. The complete CDR3 sequence is CASSPFEGDTEAFF. Full variable domain (missing parts from reference TRBV18 and TRBJ1-1): NAGVMQNPRHLVRRRGQEARLRCSPMKGHSHVYWYRQLPEEGLKFMVYLQKENIIDESGMPKERFSAEFPKEGPSILRIQQVVRGDSAAYFCASSPFEGDTEAFFGQGTRLTVV.

On this clone itself: The sequence runs out 3 residues before the end of the CDR3; the remainder is reconstructed from the germline J gene. This rearrangement joins TRBV29-1 to TRBJ2-7; 10 nucleotides align to TRBD1. Trimming cost V 4 bases and J 3 bases; bases outside gene matches: 0. The CDR3 extends over 12 amino acids. Germline CDR1 and CDR2: SQVTM and ANQGSEA. The DNA read from the CDR3 is TGCAGCGTTGGGACAGGGGGCTACGAG. Its translation: CSVGTGGYE. The whole CDR3 protein reads CSVGTGGYEQYF.

As concerns this clone: The CDR3 extends 3 residues past the end of the read, so its final part is completed from the germline J gene. The genes are TRBV20-1 and TRBJ1-3, with 7 bases that match TRBD1. This CDR3 spans 15 amino acids. Germline V lookup: CDR1 DFQATT, CDR2 SNEGSKA (reference sequence). V trimming: 3 bases; J trimming: 4 bases; junction bases outside the gene matches: 9. This chain's CDR3 is CSASPDRVPGNTIYF. The CDR3 DNA, read in part, is TGCAGTGCTAGCCCTGACAGGGTTCCCGGAAACACC.

About this clone: The sequenced fragment ends 3 residues before the CDR3 boundary, so the rest is inferred from the germline J gene. V gene TRBV30 combines with J gene TRBJ1-1; TRBD1 might be the D (5 bases). V was clipped by 0 bases and J by 2 bases, with 16 bases between them. Germline V CDR1 and CDR2: GTSNPN, SVGIG (reference sequence). This CDR3 spans 16 amino acids. This CDR3 reads CAWSVRAGLKNTEAFF. CDR3 DNA (partial): TGTGCCTGGAGTGTAAGGGCAGGGCTGAAAAACACTGAA. The entire variable domain, with the rest obtained from reference TRBV30 and TRBJ1-1, is as follows: SQTIHQWPATLVQPVGSPLSLECTVEGTSNPNLYWYRQAAGRGLQLLFYSVGIGQISSEVPQNLSASRPQDRQFILSSKKLLLSDSGFYLCAWSVRAGLKNTEAFFGQGTRLTVV.

As concerns this clone: The DNA ends 3 residues before the CDR3 does, and the rest of the CDR3 is filled in from the germline J gene. V usage is TRBV6-2 or TRBV6-3 and J usage is TRBJ1-2; unclear D gene. This CDR3 is 13 amino acids long. Trimming stripped 10 bases from V and 0 bases from J, with 12 bases between. The germline gives CDR1 MNHEY, CDR2 SVGEGT. Incomplete CDR3 DNA: TGTGCCACTAGTCGGTACGCTAACTATGGC. Amino acid sequence: CATSRYANYG. The whole CDR3 protein is CATSRYANYGYTF.

As concerns this clone: The read comes to an end 3 residues before the CDR3 does, leaving the germline J gene to fill in the end. This chain uses TRBV10-3 with TRBJ2-6; D possibly corresponds to TRBD1 (5 bases). Germline lookup yields CDR1 ENHRY and CDR2 SYGVKD. Trimming removed 4 bases at V and 5 bases at J, with 6 bases between. The CDR3 length is 13 residues. CDR3 region: CAISGQRANVLTF. The covered CDR3 bases are TGTGCCATCAGTGGACAGCGGGCCAACGTC.

As to this clone: The CDR3 end lies 3 residues beyond the end of the read and is filled in from the germline J gene. V usage is TRBV10-3 and J usage is TRBJ1-1; D remains ambiguous. Trimming cost V 3 bases and J 5 bases, with 10 bases left between them. Germline CDR1 is ENHRY and CDR2 is SYGVKD. This CDR3 contains 13 residues. The CDR3 protein is CAISDKEGTEAFF. The sequenced CDR3 bases are TGTGCCATCAGTGATAAGGAAGGGACTGAA.

Concerning this clone: Read data end 3 residues before the CDR3 end; the end is taken from the germline J gene. The rearrangement links TRBV13 to TRBJ1-5; weak D call: TRBD1 (5 bases). Germline V gene data show CDR1 as PRHDT and CDR2 as FYEKMQ (reference sequence). Trimming removed 2 bases at V and 1 base at J, with 15 bases between. The length of the CDR3 is 17 residues. The CDR3 sequence: CASSLRGEWGSNQPQHF. The sequenced part of the CDR3 DNA is TGTGCCAGCAGCTTACGGGGGGAGTGGGGGAGCAATCAGCCC.

Concerning this clone itself: Read coverage stops 3 residues before the CDR3 terminus; the germline J gene supplies the remainder. The chain employs TRBV5-6 and TRBJ2-7; TRBD1 matches at 10 bases. Germline CDR1 is SGHDT and CDR2 is YYEEEE. With V trimmed by 4 bases and J by 3 bases, 4 bases remained unmatched. The CDR3 runs 14 residues. The CDR3 here is CASSADRGGYEQYF. Incomplete CDR3 DNA: TGTGCCAGCAGCGCGGACAGGGGGGGCTACGAG.

Comment on this clone: The read falls 3 residues short of the CDR3 end, and the missing part is taken from the germline J gene. The chain has TRBV5-1 and TRBJ1-4; D may be TRBD1 (5 bases). V was pared by 0 bases and J by 8 bases, with 17 bases between. CDR1 is SGHRS and CDR2 is YFSETQ in the germline V gene. The CDR3 covers 16 residues. Partial CDR3 DNA: TGCGCCAGCAGCTTGGGCGGTCAGGGAGTGGTGGAAAAA. Its protein is CASSLGGQGVVEK. In full, the CDR3 is CASSLGGQGVVEKLFF.

Turning to this clone: The read comes to an end 3 residues before the CDR3 does, leaving the germline J gene to fill in the end. The V gene is TRBV20-1, the J gene TRBJ2-5, with D possibly matching TRBD2 (5 bases). Per the germline V gene, CDR1 is DFQATT and CDR2 is SNEGSKA (reference sequence). The CDR3 is made up of 12 amino acids. V dropped 6 bases and J dropped 3 bases, with 11 bases sitting between them. The CDR3 DNA, read in part, is TGCAGTGCAACACAGAGGGAAGAGACC. Residues: CSATQREET. In full, the CDR3 reads CSATQREETQYF.

About this clone: The read ends 3 residues early relative to the CDR3; the germline J gene fills the gap. J is TRBJ2-1 and V is TRBV7-2; D uncertain. Trimming shortened V by 3 bases and J by 4 bases, and 4 bases separated the two germline ends. CDR3 length: 12 residues. Germline loops: CDR1 SGHTA, CDR2 FQGNSA. CDR3 residues: CASSFPYNEQFF. The covered CDR3 bases are TGTGCCAGCAGCTTCCCTTACAATGAG.

Remarks on this clone: From the germline J gene comes the end of the CDR3, since the read stops 3 residues before it. V is TRBV27 and J is TRBJ2-7; weak D call: TRBD1 (6 bases). V lost 10 bases and J 3 bases, leaving 13 bases between the germline ends. The CDR3 sequence is 12 residues long. Germline values: CDR1 MNHEY, CDR2 SMNVEV (reference sequence). The covered CDR3 bases are TGTGCCACTGGGACAATCTACTACGAG. Its protein product is CATGTIYYE. The full CDR3 reads CATGTIYYEQYF.

Details on this clone: The observed sequence ends 3 residues before the CDR3 terminus, with the missing tail filled in from the germline J gene. The V and J genes are TRBV4-1 and TRBJ2-7, with D tentatively TRBD2 (6 bases). The germline V gene encodes CDR1 MGHRA and CDR2 YSYEKL. V was cut by 5 bases and J by 4 bases, with 15 bases left in between. This CDR3 comprises 14 residues. Incomplete CDR3 DNA: TGCGCCAGCAGCTTAATCTTGGGGGGATACGAG. As protein: CASSLILGGYE. The entire CDR3 protein reads CASSLILGGYEQYF.

As to this clone: The CDR3 end falls 3 residues outside the read, so it is completed with the germline J gene. The gene calls are TRBV18 and TRBJ2-3, with TRBD1 identical over 7 bases. The CDR3 runs to 17 residues. Germline V gives CDR1 KGHSH, CDR2 LQKENI. Trimming cost V 6 bases and J 2 bases; bases outside gene matches: 14. CDR3 bases read: TGTGCCAGCTCCCCTTCCCCTGACAGGGTATTCACAGATACG. Its protein is CASSPSPDRVFTDT. The complete CDR3 reads CASSPSPDRVFTDTQYF.

Worth noting for this clone: The CDR3 is cut off 3 residues early in the read; its end comes from the germline J gene. J is TRBJ2-5 and V is TRBV2; 12 bases line up with TRBD2. Trimming cost V 4 bases and J 5 bases; bases outside gene matches: 8. The CDR3 consists of 16 residues. Germline V lookup: CDR1 SNHLY, CDR2 FYNNEI. This CDR3 is CASSVPLAGGAETQYF. The CDR3 bases that were read are TGTGCCAGCAGTGTTCCACTAGCGGGGGGCGCCGAGACC.